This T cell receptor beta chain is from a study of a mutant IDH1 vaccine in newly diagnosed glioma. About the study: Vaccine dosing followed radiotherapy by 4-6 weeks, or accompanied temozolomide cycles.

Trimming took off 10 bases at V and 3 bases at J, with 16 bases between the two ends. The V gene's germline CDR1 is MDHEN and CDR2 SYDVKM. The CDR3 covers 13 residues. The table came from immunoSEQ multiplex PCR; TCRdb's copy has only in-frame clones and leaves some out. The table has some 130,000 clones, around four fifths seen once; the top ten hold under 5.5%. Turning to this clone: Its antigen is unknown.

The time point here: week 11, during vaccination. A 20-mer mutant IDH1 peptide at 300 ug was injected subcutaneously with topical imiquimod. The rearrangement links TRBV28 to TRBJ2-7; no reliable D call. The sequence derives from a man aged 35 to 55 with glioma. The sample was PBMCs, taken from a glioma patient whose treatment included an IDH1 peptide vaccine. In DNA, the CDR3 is TGTGCCACTCGCCCGGGCTGGGACTACGAGCAGTACTTC. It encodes CATRPGWDYEQYF. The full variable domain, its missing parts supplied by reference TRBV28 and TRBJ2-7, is DVKVTQSSRYLVKRTGEKVFLECVQDMDHENMFWYRQDPGLGLRLIYFSYDVKMKEKGDIPEGYSVSREKKERFSLILESASTNQTSMYLCATRPGWDYEQYFGPGTRLTVT.